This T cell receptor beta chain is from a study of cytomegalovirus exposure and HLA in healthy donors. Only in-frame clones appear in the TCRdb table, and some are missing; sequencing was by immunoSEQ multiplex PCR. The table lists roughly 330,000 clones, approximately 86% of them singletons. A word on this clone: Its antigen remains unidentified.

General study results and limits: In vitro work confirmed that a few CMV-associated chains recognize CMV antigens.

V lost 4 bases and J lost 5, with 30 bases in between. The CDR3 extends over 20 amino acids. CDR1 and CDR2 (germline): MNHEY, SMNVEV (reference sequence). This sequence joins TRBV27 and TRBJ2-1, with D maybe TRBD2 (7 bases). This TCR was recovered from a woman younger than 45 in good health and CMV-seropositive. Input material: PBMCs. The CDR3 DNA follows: TGTGCCAGCAGTTCCGGCCGGGGGGCGTCGGGAGGAAATCCGCACAATGAGCAGTTCTTC. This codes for CASSSGRGASGGNPHNEQFF.